This T cell receptor beta chain was captured by sequencing in a study of T-cell memory formation after mild COVID-19. Study-wide context: TCR clusters mostly belonged to single donors. General study results and limits: Day 15 to 85 contractors were CD4/CD8 balanced; later expanders leaned CD4+.

One entry per CDR3 protein results from TCRdb running MiXCR on the 5' RACE reads. Here the sample spans 400,000 to 500,000 distinct CDR3 sequences, around 17% being singletons. In the case of this clonotype: Its antigen remains unknown.

In germline, CDR1 is SGHTA, CDR2 FQGTGA. This CDR3 comprises 14 residues. Trimming cost V 6 bases and J 2 bases; bases outside gene matches: 4. The sequenced material came from PBMCs or a T cell subset sorted from them (not recorded which). The chain couples TRBV7-3 to TRBJ2-5, with 9 bases that match TRBD2. The receptor comes from a man aged 18-30 years who had mild COVID-19 (a few samples of this study predate the infection). Cell type and time point are not known. CDR3 sequence reads: CASSERGAQETQYF. The CDR3 bases are TGTGCCAGCAGTGAGCGGGGGGCGCAAGAGACCCAGTACTTC.